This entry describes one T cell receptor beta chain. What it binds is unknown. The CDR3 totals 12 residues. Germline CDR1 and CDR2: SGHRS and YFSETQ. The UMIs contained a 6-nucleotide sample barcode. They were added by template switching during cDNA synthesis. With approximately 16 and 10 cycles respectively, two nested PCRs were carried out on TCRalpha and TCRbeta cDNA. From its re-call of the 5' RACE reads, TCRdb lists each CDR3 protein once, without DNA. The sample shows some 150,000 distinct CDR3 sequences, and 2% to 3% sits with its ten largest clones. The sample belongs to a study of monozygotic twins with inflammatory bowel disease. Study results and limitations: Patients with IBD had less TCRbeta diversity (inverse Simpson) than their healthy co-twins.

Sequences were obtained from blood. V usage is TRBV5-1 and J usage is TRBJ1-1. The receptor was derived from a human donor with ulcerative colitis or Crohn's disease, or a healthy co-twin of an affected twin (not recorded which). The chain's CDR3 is CASSRGNTEAFF.